This TCR beta chain derives from a study of T cell responses to AZD1222 COVID-19 vaccine. The table came from immunoSEQ multiplex PCR; TCRdb's copy has only in-frame clones and leaves some out. Of 150,000 to 200,000 clones listed, over 80% are singletons. This CDR3 spans 18 amino acids. CDR1 is SEHNR, CDR2 FQNEAQ, per germline (reference sequence). V lost 1 base, J lost 2 bases, and 19 bases lay in between. The sample was peripheral blood, taken on day 0 of MenACWY control vaccination. The chain links TRBV7-9 to TRBJ2-3, with D tentatively TRBD2 (5 bases). The receptor comes from an adult in good health. In DNA form, the CDR3 reads TGTGCCAGCAGCTTAGAGGGTGGGCGCGGGCCATCCACAGATACGCAGTATTTT. Amino acids: CASSLEGGRGPSTDTQYF. Looking up the rest from reference TRBV7-9 and TRBJ2-3 gives the full variable domain: DTGVSQNPRHKITKRGQNVTFRCDPISEHNRLYWYRQTLGQGPEFLTYFQNEAQLEKSRLLSDRFSAERPKGSFSTLEIQRTEQGDSAMYLCASSLEGGRGPSTDTQYFGPGTRLTVL.